One sample yielded the 16 T cell receptor beta chains listed below, sequenced in a study of blood T cell repertoires in COVID-19. Profiled with immunoSEQ multiplex PCR; TCRdb holds only in-frame clones, not every one. The data show roughly 63,000 clones, with roughly four fifths seen just once and nearly 10% held by the top ten. Sequenced sample: peripheral blood. The receptors stem from a human donor in a cohort sampled during active COVID-19.

The genes are TRBV6-1 and TRBJ2-1; TRBD2 agrees at 8 bases. J was trimmed by 2 bases and V by 4 bases; bases with no gene match: 7. The CDR3 totals 16 residues. Per the germline V gene, CDR1 is MNHNS and CDR2 is SASEGT. The CDR3 DNA sequence: TGTGCCAGCAGTGGTCTAGCGGGTTTAGCCTACAATGAGCAGTTCTTC. This gives the protein CASSGLAGLAYNEQFF.

The chain combines TRBV3-1 (or the pseudogene TRBV3-2) with TRBJ2-5, with 8 positions matching TRBD2. The CDR3 extends over 17 amino acids. Germline trimming cut 2 bases from V and 8 bases from J; bases unmatched to any gene: 16. Per germline, CDR1 LGHDT and CDR2 YNNKEL (reference sequence). The CDR3 DNA sequence: TGTGCCAGCAGCCAATGGGTTAGCGGGACCATCCCATTAACCCAGTACTTC. Encoded protein: CASSQWVSGTIPLTQYF.

The J gene is TRBJ2-5, the V gene TRBV6-2 or TRBV6-3; tentatively, D is TRBD2 (6 bases). The CDR3 totals 14 residues. V lost 7 bases, J lost 5 bases, and 17 bases lay in between. From germline, CDR1 is MNHEY and CDR2 SVGEGT. As DNA, the CDR3 is TGTGCCAGCACCCCCCGCATCGGAGGGGAGACCCAGTACTTC. This gives the protein CASTPRIGGETQYF.

This sequence joins TRBV28 and TRBJ2-1, with 9 positions matching TRBD1. The CDR3 spans 14 residues. V gave up 6 bases and J gave up 8 bases; unmatched junction bases: 8. CDR1 and CDR2 from the germline V gene are MDHEN and SYDVKM. CDR3 in amino acids: CASRTQGARDEQFF. Written as DNA, the CDR3 is TGTGCCAGCAGAACACAGGGGGCTCGGGATGAGCAGTTCTTC.

This CDR3 is CASSTAPGATGELFF. Written as DNA, the CDR3 is TGTGCCAGCAGCACGGCCCCAGGGGCCACCGGGGAGCTGTTTTTT. The V gene is TRBV7-2, the J gene TRBJ2-2; D is perhaps TRBD1 (6 bases). The CDR3 covers 15 residues. Per the germline V gene, CDR1 is SGHTA and CDR2 is FQGNSA. Trimming removed 5 bases at V and 4 bases at J, with 14 bases between.

This clone was picked up a small number of times. The V gene is TRBV4-3, the J gene TRBJ1-2; TRBD1 matches 8 bases. The CDR3 totals 14 residues. Germline assignment: CDR1 LGHNA and CDR2 YSLEER. V trimming: 0 bases; J trimming: 6 bases; junction bases outside the gene matches: 3. This chain's CDR3 is CASSQDRTGHGYTF. Written as DNA, the CDR3 is TGCGCCAGCAGCCAAGATCGGACAGGGCATGGCTACACCTTC.

CDR3 nucleotides: TGCGCCAGCAGCTACGCAGGGGAGGGAAAACTGTTTTTT. This encodes CASSYAGEGKLFF. The rearrangement joins TRBV5-1 to TRBJ1-4; D is perhaps TRBD1 (6 bases). Per germline, CDR1 SGHRS and CDR2 YFSETQ. The ends were cut back, 3 bases at V and 10 bases at J, with 13 bases in the middle. The CDR3 runs 13 residues. Looking up the rest from reference TRBV5-1 and TRBJ1-4 gives the full variable domain: KAGVTQTPRYLIKTRGQQVTLSCSPISGHRSVSWYQQTPGQGLQFLFEYFSETQRNKGNFPGRFSGRQFSNSRSEMNVSTLELGDSALYLCASSYAGEGKLFFGSGTQLSVL.

CDR3 bases: TGTGCCAGCAGCGAGCGGGATTCGCTCTACAATGAGCAGTTCTTC. As protein: CASSERDSLYNEQFF. This sequence joins TRBV9 and TRBJ2-1; 7 bases match TRBD2. V lost 3 bases to trimming and J lost 3 bases; unmatched junction nucleotides: 6. The germline V gene has CDR1 SGDLS and CDR2 YYNGEE. This CDR3 is 15 amino acids long.

This clone has just a few counts. The chain is built from TRBV7-2 and TRBJ1-2; D remains unclear. V was shortened by 0 bases and J by 4 bases, with 9 bases between the two germline ends. There are 14 residues in the CDR3. Germline V gene data show CDR1 as SGHTA and CDR2 as FQGNSA. The CDR3 nucleotides are TGTGCCAGCAGCTTAGCCACAGCCATCTATGGCTACACCTTC. Its translation: CASSLATAIYGYTF.

The genes are TRBV9 and TRBJ2-4, with D uncertain. Looked up from germline, CDR1 is SGDLS and CDR2 is YYNGEE. This CDR3 contains 14 residues. V lost 3 bases and J 6 bases, leaving 13 bases between the germline ends. The CDR3 sequence: CASSDQRGGNIQYF. The CDR3 region has the DNA TGTGCCAGCAGCGACCAGAGAGGTGGAAACATTCAGTACTTC.

J is TRBJ2-7 and V is TRBV6-5; 8 bases are a match to TRBD2. Germline V gives CDR1 MNHEY, CDR2 SVGAGI. The J segment lost 4 bases and the V segment lost 5 bases, leaving 10 bases of the junction unmatched. The CDR3 consists of 15 residues. The CDR3 DNA follows: TGTGCCAGCAGTCTAGCGGGTGCCGCGGGGTACGAGCAGTACTTC. Translating gives CASSLAGAAGYEQYF.

This clone occurred once. The chain combines TRBV12-3 or TRBV12-4 with TRBJ2-1; D is ambiguous. The CDR3 is 13 amino acids. V was shortened by 7 bases and J by 6 bases, with 13 bases between the two germline ends. CDR3 sequence reads: CASTIPQANEQFF. The CDR3 nucleotides are TGTGCCAGCACCATCCCGCAGGCCAATGAGCAGTTCTTC.

The count of this clone is one. The J gene is TRBJ1-5, the V gene TRBV27; 10 bases align to TRBD1. The CDR3 runs 17 residues. After removal of 5 bases from V and 2 bases from J, the junction contained 9 bases not matched to a gene. Germline lookup yields CDR1 MNHEY and CDR2 SMNVEV (reference sequence). The CDR3 nucleotides read TGTGCCAGCAGTACCCAGGACAGGGGGTTTGGCAATCAGCCCCAGCATTTT. This sequence encodes CASSTQDRGFGNQPQHF.

In nucleotides, the CDR3 is TGTGCCAGCTCACCGGGACAGGTTCGGAACACTGAAGCTTTCTTT. Translation gives CASSPGQVRNTEAFF. The chain carries TRBV18 and TRBJ1-1; 8 bases fit TRBD1. The CDR3 totals 15 residues. CDR1 KGHSH and CDR2 LQKENI come from the germline V gene. After removal of 3 bases from V and 1 base from J, the junction contained 4 bases not matched to a gene.

The V call is TRBV7-9, the J call TRBJ1-4; TRBD1 matches at 12 bases. Trimming removed 4 bases from V and 8 bases from J; junction bases left unmatched: 17. This CDR3 has 19 amino acids. Germline lookup yields CDR1 SEHNR and CDR2 FQNEAQ (reference sequence). CDR3 sequence: CASSSLGTGGEGGLEKLFF. CDR3 DNA: TGTGCCAGCAGCTCCCTGGGGACAGGGGGCGAAGGGGGATTGGAAAAACTGTTTTTT.

The CDR3 nucleotides read TGTGCCACCATGTCTAACACTGAAGCTTTCTTT. Translated, it gives CATMSNTEAFF. The gene calls are TRBV15 and TRBJ1-1; D uncertain. Looked up from germline, CDR1 is LNHNV and CDR2 is YYDKDF (reference sequence). The V end was cut by 7 bases, the J end by 2 bases, with 5 bases between. The CDR3 length is 11 residues.